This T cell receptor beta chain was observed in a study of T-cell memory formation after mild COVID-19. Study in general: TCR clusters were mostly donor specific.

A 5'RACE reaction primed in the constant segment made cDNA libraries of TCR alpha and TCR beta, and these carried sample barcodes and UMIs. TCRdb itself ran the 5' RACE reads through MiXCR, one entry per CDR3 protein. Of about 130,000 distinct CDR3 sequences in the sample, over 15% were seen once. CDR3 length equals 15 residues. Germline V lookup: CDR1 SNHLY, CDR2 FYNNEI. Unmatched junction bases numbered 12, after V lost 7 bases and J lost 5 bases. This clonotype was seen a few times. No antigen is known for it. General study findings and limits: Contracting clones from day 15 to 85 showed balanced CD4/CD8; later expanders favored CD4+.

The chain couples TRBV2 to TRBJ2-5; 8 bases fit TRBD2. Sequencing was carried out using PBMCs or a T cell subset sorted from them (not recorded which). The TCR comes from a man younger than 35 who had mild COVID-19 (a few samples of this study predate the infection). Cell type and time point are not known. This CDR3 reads CASILARGVVETQYF. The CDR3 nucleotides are TGTGCCAGCATCTTGGCGCGGGGGGTCGTGGAGACCCAGTACTTC.